This section outlines one T cell receptor (beta chain) sequence together with its context. Per germline, CDR1 KGHSH and CDR2 LQKENI. The CDR3 has 16 amino acids. J lost 1 base, V lost 2 bases, and 4 bases had no gene match. These data are taken from a study of blood T cell repertoires in COVID-19. Looking at the study overall: Collection of acute and convalescent COVID-19 samples took place in the United States, Italy and Spain. The analysed material was cDNA or gDNA that came from T cells, B-cell-depleted T cells, or PBMCs.

Original methodology: Reference gene primer amplification in the assay estimated nucleated cell counts. Produced via immunoSEQ multiplex PCR; TCRdb's table is partial and in-frame only. V, J and clone size derive from that table, while D and trimming were established from the DNA sequence. The table lists some 130,000 clones, 70% to 80% of them singletons, with approximately 10% in the top ten. The source material was peripheral blood. The receptor comes from a man aged 55 to 69 who had recovered from COVID-19. The chain has TRBV18 and TRBJ1-3; 8 nucleotides agree with TRBD1. The CDR3 loop is CASSPNRQGSGNTIYF. The DNA for the CDR3 is TGTGCCAGCTCACCAAACCGACAGGGGTCTGGAAACACCATATATTTT.